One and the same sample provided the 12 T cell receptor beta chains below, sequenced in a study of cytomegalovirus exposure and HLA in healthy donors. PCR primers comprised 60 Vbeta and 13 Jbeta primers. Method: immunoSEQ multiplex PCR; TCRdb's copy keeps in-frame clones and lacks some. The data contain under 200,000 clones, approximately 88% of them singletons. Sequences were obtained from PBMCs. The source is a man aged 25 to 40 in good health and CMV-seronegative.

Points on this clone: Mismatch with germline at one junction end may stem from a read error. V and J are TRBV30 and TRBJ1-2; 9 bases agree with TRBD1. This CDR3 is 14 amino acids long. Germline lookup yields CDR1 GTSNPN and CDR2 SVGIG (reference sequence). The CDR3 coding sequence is TGTGGCTGGAAACGATCCGGGACAGGGAATGGCTACACCTTC. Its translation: CGWKRSGTGNGYTF.

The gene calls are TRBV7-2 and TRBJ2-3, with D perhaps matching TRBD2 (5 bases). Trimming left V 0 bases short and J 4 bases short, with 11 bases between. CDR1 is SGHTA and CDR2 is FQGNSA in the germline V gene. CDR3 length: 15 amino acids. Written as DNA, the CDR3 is TGTGCCAGCAGCTTAGCTTCTTCCGGGGCAGATACGCAGTATTTT. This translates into CASSLASSGADTQYF.

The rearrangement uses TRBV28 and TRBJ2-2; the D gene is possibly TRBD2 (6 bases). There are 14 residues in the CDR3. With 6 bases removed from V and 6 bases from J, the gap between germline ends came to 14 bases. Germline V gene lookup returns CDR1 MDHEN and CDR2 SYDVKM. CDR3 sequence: CASSPMREAGELFF. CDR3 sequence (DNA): TGTGCCAGCAGCCCAATGCGGGAAGCCGGGGAGCTGTTTTTT.

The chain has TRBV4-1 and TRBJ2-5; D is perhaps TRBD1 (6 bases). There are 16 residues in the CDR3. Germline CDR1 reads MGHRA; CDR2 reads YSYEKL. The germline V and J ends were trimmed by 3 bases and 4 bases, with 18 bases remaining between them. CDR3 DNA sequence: TGCGCCAGCAGCCACGCGCTAGGGGGATTCGGAGAGACCCAGTACTTC. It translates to CASSHALGGFGETQYF.

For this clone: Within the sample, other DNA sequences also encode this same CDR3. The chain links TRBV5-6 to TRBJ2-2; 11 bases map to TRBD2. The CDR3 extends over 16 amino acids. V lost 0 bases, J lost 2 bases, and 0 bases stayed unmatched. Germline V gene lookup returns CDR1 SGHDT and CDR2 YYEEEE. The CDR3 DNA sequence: TGTGCCAGCAGCTTGGGACTAGCGGGAAACACCGGGGAGCTGTTTTTT. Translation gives CASSLGLAGNTGELFF.

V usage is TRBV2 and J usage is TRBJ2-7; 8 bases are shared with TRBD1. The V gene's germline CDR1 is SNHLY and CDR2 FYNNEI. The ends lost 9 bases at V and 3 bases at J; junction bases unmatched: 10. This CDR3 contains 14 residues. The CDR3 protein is CASYSGTGNYEQYF. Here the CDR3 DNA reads TGTGCCAGTTACTCCGGGACAGGAAACTACGAGCAGTACTTC.

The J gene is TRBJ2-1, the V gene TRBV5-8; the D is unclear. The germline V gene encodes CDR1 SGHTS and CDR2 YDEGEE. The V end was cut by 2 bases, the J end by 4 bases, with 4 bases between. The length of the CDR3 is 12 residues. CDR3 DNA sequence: TGTGCCAGCAGCTTTAGATACAATGAGCAGTTCTTC. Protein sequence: CASSFRYNEQFF.

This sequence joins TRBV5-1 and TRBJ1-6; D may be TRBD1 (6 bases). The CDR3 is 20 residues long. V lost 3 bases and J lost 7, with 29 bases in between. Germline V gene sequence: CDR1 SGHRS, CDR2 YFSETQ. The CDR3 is CASSSKPPARTATKNSPLHF. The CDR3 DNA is TGCGCCAGCAGCTCGAAACCCCCGGCTCGGACAGCGACAAAAAATTCACCCCTCCACTTT.

The CDR3, as DNA: TGCGCCAGCAGCGCAGGACAGGGGGCGGCTAATGAAAAACTGTTTTTT. Encoded protein: CASSAGQGAANEKLFF. The chain has TRBV5-1 and TRBJ1-4, with TRBD1 identical over 11 bases. Germline loops: CDR1 SGHRS, CDR2 YFSETQ. Trimming took 4 bases from V and 3 from J; bases not matched to a gene: 5. The CDR3 is 16 amino acids.

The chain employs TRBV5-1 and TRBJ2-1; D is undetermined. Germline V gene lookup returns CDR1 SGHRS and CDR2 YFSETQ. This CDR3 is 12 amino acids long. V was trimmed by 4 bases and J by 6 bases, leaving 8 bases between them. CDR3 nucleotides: TGCGCCAGCAGCACAATAGCCAATGAGCAGTTCTTC. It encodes CASSTIANEQFF.

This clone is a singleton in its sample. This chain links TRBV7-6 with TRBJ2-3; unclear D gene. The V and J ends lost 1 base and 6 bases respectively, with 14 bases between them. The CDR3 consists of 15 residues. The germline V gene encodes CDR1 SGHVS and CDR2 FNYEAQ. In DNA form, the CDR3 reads TGTGCCAGCAGCTTAGAAGCGCTATCTTCGGATACGCAGTATTTT. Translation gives CASSLEALSSDTQYF.

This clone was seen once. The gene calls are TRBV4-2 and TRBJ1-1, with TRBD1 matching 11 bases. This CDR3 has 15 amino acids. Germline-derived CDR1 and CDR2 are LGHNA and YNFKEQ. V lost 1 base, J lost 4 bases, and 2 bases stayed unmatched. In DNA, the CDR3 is TGTGCCAGCAGCCAAGCTGGGACAGGGGGCACTGAAGCTTTCTTT. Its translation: CASSQAGTGGTEAFF.